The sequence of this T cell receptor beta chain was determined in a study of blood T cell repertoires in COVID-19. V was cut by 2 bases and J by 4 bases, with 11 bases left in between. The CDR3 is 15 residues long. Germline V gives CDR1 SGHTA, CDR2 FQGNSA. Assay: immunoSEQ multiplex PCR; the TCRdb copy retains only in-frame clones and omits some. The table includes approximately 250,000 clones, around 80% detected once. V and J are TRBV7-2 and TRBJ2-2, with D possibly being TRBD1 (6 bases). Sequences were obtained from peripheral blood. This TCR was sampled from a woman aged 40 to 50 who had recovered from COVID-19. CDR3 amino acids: CASSLNGQLTGELFF. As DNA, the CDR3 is TGTGCCAGCAGCTTAAACGGACAGCTCACCGGGGAGCTGTTTTTT.